This is a list of T cell receptor beta chains from one sample in a study of T cell repertoires in cytomegalovirus infection. Their specific antigens are unknown. TCRdb fed the reads into MiXCR, producing one record per CDR3 protein. The sample shows 550,000 to 700,000 distinct CDR3 sequences, approximately 40% of them seen only once. The input for sequencing was cultured PBMCs, taken from culture after CMV antigen stimulation. The receptor source for this set is a human donor in good health (CMV status not recorded). Some clones in this sample may be carry-over from other donors' samples. CDR3s include the opening cysteine and the closing phenylalanine or tryptophan. The order of the fields is J gene, D gene, V gene, clone size, CDR3 protein, CDR3 DNA. A D gene is named only where the DNA matches it firmly. Clone size, where shown, is once, few, many, or a class for clones that have expanded.

TRBJ2-3	-	TRBV7-6	-	CASSPVPFRDTQYF	TGTGCCAGCAGCCCAGTCCCGTTCCGCGATACGCAGTATTTT
TRBJ1-1	-	TRBV11-2	-	CASSLVPAGNTEAFF	TGTGCCAGCAGCTTAGTGCCAGCCGGTAACACTGAAGCTTTCTTT
TRBJ1-1	-	TRBV7-2	-	CASSSGPYLNTEAFF	TGTGCCAGCAGCTCCGGGCCGTACCTGAACACTGAAGCTTTCTTT
TRBJ1-1	TRBD1	TRBV6-6	-	CASSYGLGGQGLFGNTEAFF	TGTGCCAGCAGTTACGGATTGGGGGGACAGGGTCTTTTCGGGAACACTGAAGCTTTCTTT
TRBJ2-7	-	TRBV7-2	-	CASSLRYQNFLGGYEQYF	TGTGCCAGCAGCTTAAGATACCAGAATTTTTTGGGCGGCTACGAGCAGTACTTC
TRBJ2-3	TRBD2	TRBV4-3	few	CASSQDPSGKDGGTDTQYF	TGCGCCAGCAGCCAAGATCCCAGCGGGAAGGATGGTGGCACAGATACGCAGTATTTT
TRBJ2-4	-	TRBV7-8	-	CASSLALLGAKNIQYF	TGTGCCAGCAGCTTAGCGCTACTAGGAGCCAAAAACATTCAGTACTTC
TRBJ2-7	TRBD1	TRBV7-8	few	CASQPTGGLGNGEQYF	TGTGCCAGCCAACCGACAGGGGGCCTCGGGAATGGCGAGCAGTACTTC
TRBJ1-2	-	TRBV7-6	few	CASSLGSGYTF	TGTGCCAGCAGCTTAGGGTCCGGCTACACCTTC
TRBJ2-7	TRBD2	TRBV4-1	few	CASSPATGTSSYEQYF	TGCGCCAGCAGCCCGGCCACCGGGACTAGCTCCTACGAGCAGTACTTC
TRBJ2-2	TRBD1	TRBV20-1	-	CSATRTGVSGELFF	TGCAGTGCGACCAGGACAGGGGTGAGCGGGGAGCTGTTTTTT
TRBJ2-1	TRBD2	TRBV7-9	few	CASSSPVAGGPFSYNEQFF	TGTGCCAGCAGCTCCCCGGTGGCGGGGGGGCCCTTCTCCTACAATGAGCAGTTCTTC
TRBJ2-1	-	TRBV12-3/TRBV12-4	-	CASTLGEFNEQFF	TGTGCCAGCACCCTGGGGGAGTTCAATGAGCAGTTCTTC
TRBJ2-3	-	TRBV7-2	-	CASSLGGSTHTDTQYF	TGTGCCAGCAGCCTAGGGGGATCGACCCACACAGATACGCAGTATTTT
TRBJ1-6	TRBD1	TRBV7-8	-	CASSLVWDRGWDSPLHF	TGTGCCAGCAGCTTAGTCTGGGACAGGGGATGGGATTCACCCCTCCACTTT
TRBJ2-7	TRBD1	TRBV11-2	few	CASSLMTGGPYEQYF	TGTGCCAGCAGCTTAATGACAGGGGGTCCCTACGAGCAGTACTTC
TRBJ2-2	TRBD2	TRBV24-1	once	CATSDFRLARNTGELFF	TGTGCCACCAGTGATTTCAGACTAGCCCGGAACACCGGGGAGCTGTTTTTT
TRBJ2-5	TRBD2	TRBV20-1	-	CSAEGLAGGNQETQYF	TGCAGTGCGGAGGGACTAGCGGGAGGAAACCAAGAGACCCAGTACTTC
TRBJ2-1	-	TRBV6-1	-	CASSPVGVYNEQFF	TGTGCCAGCAGCCCCGTCGGGGTTTACAATGAGCAGTTCTTC
TRBJ2-2	-	TRBV7-9	few	CASLASGPGTGELFF	TGTGCCAGCCTAGCGTCGGGGCCGGGGACCGGGGAGCTGTTTTTT
TRBJ2-5	TRBD2	TRBV7-9	few	CASNPGLAGRETQYF	TGTGCCAGCAACCCCGGACTAGCGGGGCGAGAGACCCAGTACTTC
TRBJ2-4	-	TRBV2	-	CASSALSTEGIQYF	TGTGCCAGCAGTGCACTAAGCACCGAGGGCATTCAGTACTTC
TRBJ2-3	TRBD1	TRBV20-1	once	CSAREWDRAQTDTQYF	TGCAGTGCTAGAGAATGGGACAGGGCGCAAACAGATACGCAGTATTTT
TRBJ2-3	-	TRBV5-5	-	CASSAPGPFVGAADTQYF	TGTGCCAGCAGCGCGCCCGGGCCATTCGTGGGGGCAGCAGATACGCAGTATTTT
TRBJ2-5	-	TRBV7-2	-	CASSFETLKETQYF	TGTGCCAGCAGCTTCGAGACTTTGAAAGAGACCCAGTACTTC
TRBJ1-1	-	TRBV7-2	-	CASRREPKNTEAFF	TGTGCCAGCAGGAGGGAACCGAAGAACACTGAAGCTTTCTTT
TRBJ2-2	-	TRBV5-5	-	CASSPTVPTNTGELFF	TGTGCCAGCAGCCCCACAGTACCGACGAACACCGGGGAGCTGTTTTTT
TRBJ2-5	TRBD1	TRBV19	-	CASTYSGTGWTTQYF	TGTGCCAGTACTTATTCCGGGACAGGGTGGACGACCCAGTACTTC
TRBJ1-3	-	TRBV12-3/TRBV12-4	few	CASSLGRRVAIYF	TGTGCCAGCAGTTTAGGACGGAGGGTCGCCATATATTTT
TRBJ2-1	TRBD1	TRBV7-8	few	CASSSLDRYNEQFF	TGTGCCAGCAGCAGCTTGGACAGGTACAATGAGCAGTTCTTC
TRBJ2-5	TRBD2	TRBV20-1	many	CSARRGVAGEETQYF	TGCAGTGCTAGACGCGGGGTAGCGGGGGAGGAGACCCAGTACTTC
TRBJ1-4	TRBD1	TRBV11-2	-	CASSNLPGQVAYEKLFF	TGTGCCAGCAGCAATTTACCAGGACAGGTGGCGTACGAAAAACTGTTTTTT
TRBJ2-5	TRBD2	TRBV6-2/TRBV6-3	once	CASSFSLWEGAGETQYF	TGTGCCAGCAGTTTCTCCCTGTGGGAGGGCGCAGGAGAGACCCAGTACTTC
TRBJ1-4	-	TRBV15	few	CATSRVGAQPEKLFF	TGTGCCACCAGCAGGGTCGGGGCACAACCCGAAAAACTGTTTTTT
TRBJ2-3	TRBD1	TRBV5-4	-	CASSPPAAGGRGDTQYF	TGTGCCAGCAGCCCCCCTGCGGCAGGGGGCCGAGGGGATACGCAGTATTTT
TRBJ2-3	-	TRBV15	once	CATRPSTDTQYF	TGTGCCACCAGGCCAAGCACAGATACGCAGTATTTT
TRBJ1-5	-	TRBV10-3	few	CATGQGNNQPQHF	TGTGCCACCGGGCAGGGTAATAATCAGCCCCAGCATTTT
TRBJ2-7	-	TRBV3-1	once	CASSQDQGSLSYEQYF	TGTGCCAGCAGCCAAGATCAAGGTAGTTTGTCCTACGAGCAGTACTTC
TRBJ2-7	-	TRBV6-2/TRBV6-3	-	CASSSPGGPIEQYF	TGTGCCAGCAGCTCGCCGGGGGGCCCGATCGAGCAGTACTTC
TRBJ2-1	TRBD2	TRBV4-1	-	CASSLTASGSYEQFF	TGCGCCAGCAGCCTTACGGCTAGCGGGAGCTATGAGCAGTTCTTC
TRBJ2-7	-	TRBV7-2	-	CASSHDWAYEQYF	TGTGCCAGCAGCCACGACTGGGCCTACGAGCAGTACTTC
TRBJ2-1	-	TRBV5-4	-	CASSLVEVNNEQFF	TGTGCCAGCAGCTTGGTCGAGGTGAACAATGAGCAGTTCTTC
TRBJ2-1	-	TRBV7-2	few	CASSLDTGAAYNEQFF	TGTGCCAGCAGCTTAGACACGGGGGCAGCCTACAATGAGCAGTTCTTC
TRBJ1-6	TRBD1	TRBV6-1	-	CASNQGGRFDSPLHF	TGTGCCAGCAATCAGGGGGGTCGATTTGATTCACCCCTCCACTTT